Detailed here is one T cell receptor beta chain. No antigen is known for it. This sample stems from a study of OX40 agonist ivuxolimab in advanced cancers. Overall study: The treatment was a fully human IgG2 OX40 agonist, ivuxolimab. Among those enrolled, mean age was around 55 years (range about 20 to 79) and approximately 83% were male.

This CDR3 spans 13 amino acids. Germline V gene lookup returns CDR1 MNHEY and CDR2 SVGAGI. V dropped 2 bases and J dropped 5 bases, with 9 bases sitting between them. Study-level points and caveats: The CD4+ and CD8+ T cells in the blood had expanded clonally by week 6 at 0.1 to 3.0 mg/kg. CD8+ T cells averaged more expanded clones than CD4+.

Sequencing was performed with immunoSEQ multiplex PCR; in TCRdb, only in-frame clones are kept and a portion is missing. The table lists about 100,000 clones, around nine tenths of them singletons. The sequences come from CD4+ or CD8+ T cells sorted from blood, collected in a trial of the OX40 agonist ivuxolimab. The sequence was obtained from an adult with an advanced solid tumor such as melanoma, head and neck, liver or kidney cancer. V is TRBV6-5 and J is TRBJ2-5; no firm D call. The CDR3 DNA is TGTGCCAGCAGTTACAGGGTTGAGGAGACCCAGTACTTC. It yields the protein CASSYRVEETQYF.